Below, 18 T cell receptor beta chains from the same sample are listed, as sequenced in a study of T cell clonality in common variable immunodeficiency. Study-wide points: Reportedly, TCR beta sequences from common variable immunodeficiency showed fewer deletions and N-nucleotide insertions.

These receptors lack a known antigen. The assay was immunoSEQ multiplex PCR, and TCRdb's table has in-frame clones only and misses some. The sample shows around 30,000 clones, none of them appearing just once. Sequencing was done on a sample of peripheral blood mononuclear cells. The source is a human donor with common variable immunodeficiency.

Ten or more counts support this clone. The DNA ends 3 residues before the CDR3 does, and the rest of the CDR3 is filled in from the germline J gene. The chain is built from TRBV20-1 and TRBJ1-5; maybe TRBD1 (6 bases). The CDR3 has 12 residues. CDR1 is DFQATT, CDR2 SNEGSKA, per germline (reference sequence). V lost 8 bases and J lost 3, with 11 bases in between. The sequenced part of the CDR3 DNA is TGCAGTTCGACAGGACCCAATCAGCCC. Protein sequence: CSSTGPNQP. The full CDR3 sequence reads CSSTGPNQPQHF.

This clone was counted ten times or more. The CDR3 is cut off 3 residues early in the read; its end comes from the germline J gene. The chain couples TRBV19 to TRBJ2-1, with 8 bases identical to TRBD2. Germline CDR1 LNHDA, CDR2 SQIVND (reference sequence). The CDR3 covers 16 residues. V was pared by 4 bases and J by 2 bases, with 7 bases of the junction left unmatched. CDR3 bases read: TGTGCCAGTAGTACCCAACTAGCGGCACCCTACAATGAG. Protein: CASSTQLAAPYNE. The whole CDR3 region reads CASSTQLAAPYNEQFF.

This clone came up many times. The read ends 3 residues early relative to the CDR3; the germline J gene fills the gap. The J gene is TRBJ2-1, the V gene TRBV19; 13 bases align to TRBD2. V shed 3 bases, J shed 7 bases, and the junction held 9 bases outside the gene matches. Germline V gives CDR1 LNHDA, CDR2 SQIVND (reference sequence). This CDR3 is 17 amino acids long. CDR3 residues: CASSIGGGTSGKNEQFF. The sequenced part of the CDR3 DNA is TGTGCCAGTAGTATCGGAGGGGGGACTAGCGGGAAGAATGAG. The whole variable domain, filled in from reference TRBV19 and TRBJ2-1, reads DGGITQSPKYLFRKEGQNVTLSCEQNLNHDAMYWYRQDPGQGLRLIYYSQIVNDFQKGDIAEGYSVSREKKESFPLTVTSAQKNPTAFYLCASSIGGGTSGKNEQFFGPGTRLTVL.

In regard to this clone: The DNA ends 3 residues before the CDR3 does, and the rest of the CDR3 is filled in from the germline J gene. The chain employs TRBV19 and TRBJ2-1, with 12 positions matching TRBD2. In germline, CDR1 is LNHDA, CDR2 SQIVND (reference sequence). There are 18 residues in the CDR3. J gave up 7 bases and V 5 bases, and 15 bases lay outside the gene matches. The CDR3 loop is CASSASSLLAGGPNEQFF. The sequenced CDR3 bases are TGTGCCAGTAGTGCCTCCTCCCTCCTAGCGGGAGGGCCGAATGAG.

Turning to this clone: The DNA ends 3 residues before the CDR3 does, and the rest of the CDR3 is filled in from the germline J gene. The chain is built from TRBV30 and TRBJ2-7, with 10 bases lining up with TRBD1. Germline V gene data show CDR1 as GTSNPN and CDR2 as SVGIG (reference sequence). J lost 1 base, V lost 4 bases, and 1 base had no gene match. The CDR3 contains 13 residues. CDR3 DNA, as far as it was read: TGTGCCTGGACGGGACAGGGGTCCTACGAG. Protein product: CAWTGQGSYE. The CDR3 reads in full as CAWTGQGSYEQYF.

At least ten counts were recorded for this clone. The missing CDR3 end, 3 residues past where the read stops, is filled in from the germline J gene. This chain connects TRBV18 to TRBJ1-2; a possible D gene is TRBD1 (5 bases). Per the germline V gene, CDR1 is KGHSH and CDR2 is LQKENI. The CDR3 spans 14 residues. V was shortened by 6 bases and J by 6 bases, with 17 bases between the two germline ends. The CDR3 bases that were read are TGTGCCAGCTCCCGAGCCAGGGAAAGAGATGGC. Protein: CASSRARERDG. The whole CDR3 sequence reads CASSRARERDGYTF.

To note about this clone: The read comes to an end 3 residues before the CDR3 does, leaving the germline J gene to fill in the end. The rearrangement links TRBV19 to TRBJ1-1; TRBD1 matches at 8 bases. The V gene end was trimmed by 5 bases and the J gene end by 6 bases; junction bases not matched to a gene: 20. The CDR3 is 18 amino acids. Looked up from germline, CDR1 is LNHDA and CDR2 is SQIVND (reference sequence). The CDR3 region is CASSPRGTGRKGDPEAFF. The covered CDR3 bases are TGTGCCAGTAGTCCACGAGGGACAGGTAGGAAGGGGGATCCTGAA.

This clone was recorded at least ten times. From the germline J gene comes the end of the CDR3, since the read stops 3 residues before it. This chain uses TRBV15 with TRBJ2-5, with D possibly being TRBD2 (6 bases). The CDR3 sequence is 13 residues long. CDR1 and CDR2 from the germline V gene are LNHNV and YYDKDF (reference sequence). V was clipped by 3 bases and J by 7 bases, with 12 bases between them. Incomplete CDR3 DNA: TGTGCCACCAGCAGCGACCCCGGGGGGACC. Its translation is CATSSDPGGT. The whole CDR3 reads CATSSDPGGTQYF.

This clone was detected many times. The CDR3 is cut off 3 residues early in the read; its end comes from the germline J gene. The gene calls are TRBV7-9 and TRBJ2-7; D is unclear. V shed 2 bases and J shed 5 bases, with 7 bases lying between them. From germline, CDR1 is SEHNR and CDR2 FQNEAQ (reference sequence). This CDR3 comprises 12 residues. CDR3 bases read: TGTGCCAGCAGCTTATACCCAGACGAG. Its translation: CASSLYPDE. In full, the CDR3 is CASSLYPDEQYF.

Points on this clone: The read comes to an end 3 residues before the CDR3 does, leaving the germline J gene to fill in the end. The chain recombines TRBV19 with TRBJ1-4, with D maybe TRBD1 (6 bases). V was cut by 5 bases and J by 5 bases, with 9 bases left in between. The CDR3 is 13 residues long. Germline V gene sequence: CDR1 LNHDA, CDR2 SQIVND (reference sequence). CDR3 loop: CASSRTENEKLFF. The sequenced CDR3 bases are TGTGCCAGTAGTCGGACAGAAAATGAAAAA.

This clone has at least ten counts. The read falls 3 residues short of the CDR3 end, and the missing part is taken from the germline J gene. The chain joins TRBV30 to TRBJ2-7; 15 nucleotides align to TRBD2. V trimming: 1 base; J trimming: 3 bases; junction bases outside the gene matches: 1. The length of the CDR3 is 15 residues. Germline V CDR1 and CDR2: GTSNPN, SVGIG (reference sequence). The sequenced CDR3 bases are TGTGCCTGGAGTGCGGGACTAGCGGGGGGCTACGAG. Its translation is CAWSAGLAGGYE. In full, the CDR3 is CAWSAGLAGGYEQYF.

Details on this clone: With the read ending 3 residues before the CDR3 end, the germline J gene is used to fill in that end. The chain recombines TRBV23-1 with TRBJ2-5, with 7 bases identical to TRBD1. TRBV23-1 is reported as an ORF; its role is uncertain. The length of the CDR3 is 16 residues. V gave up 6 bases and J gave up 6 bases; unmatched junction bases: 16. Incomplete CDR3 DNA: TGCGCCAGCAGCCCACGGTCCCACAGGGGTAAAAAGACC. Translating it yields CASSPRSHRGKKT. The entire CDR3 protein is CASSPRSHRGKKTQYF.

This clone was seen more than once but under ten times. The read halts 3 residues ahead of the CDR3 end, with the missing end drawn from the germline J gene. The chain carries TRBV7-9 and TRBJ1-2; 8 bases match TRBD1. CDR3 length: 15 amino acids. V lost 3 bases and J lost 5; bases outside the gene matches: 8. The V gene's germline CDR1 is SEHNR and CDR2 FQNEAQ (reference sequence). The CDR3: CASSFRGRETYGYTF. The CDR3 bases that were read are TGTGCCAGCAGCTTCAGGGGGCGCGAGACTTATGGC.

A few counts support this clone. Sequencing ends 3 residues short of the CDR3 end; the germline J gene provides the rest. The rearrangement uses TRBV7-3 and TRBJ2-2; possibly TRBD2 for D (6 bases). Germline CDR1 reads SGHTA; CDR2 reads FQGTGA. Trimming stripped 5 bases from V and 6 bases from J, with 13 bases between. The CDR3 length is 14 residues. The covered CDR3 bases are TGTGCCAGCAGCCTGGGGGGTCATGCCGGGGAG. Translated: CASSLGGHAGE. The CDR3 reads in full as CASSLGGHAGELFF.

There are many counts of this clone. The read terminates 3 residues before the CDR3 end, so the remaining end is supplied by the germline J gene. The chain links TRBV9 to TRBJ2-3, with TRBD2 matching 11 bases. Germline trimming cut 2 bases from V and 5 bases from J; bases unmatched to any gene: 7. Germline-derived CDR1 and CDR2 are SGDLS and YYNGEE. This CDR3 contains 16 residues. The CDR3 protein is CASSVGTSGFKDTQYF. The CDR3 bases that were read are TGTGCCAGCAGCGTCGGGACTAGCGGATTTAAAGATACG.

This clone has ten or more counts. The read terminates 3 residues before the CDR3 end, so the remaining end is supplied by the germline J gene. This chain uses TRBV6-1 with TRBJ1-5; weak D call: TRBD1 (6 bases). Between the trimmed V and J ends, which lost 4 bases and 4 bases, there was a span of 14 bases. This CDR3 has 15 amino acids. The germline gives CDR1 MNHNS, CDR2 SASEGT. CDR3 region: CASSGDRNRNQPQHF. Partial CDR3 DNA: TGTGCCAGCAGTGGAGACAGGAACCGGAATCAGCCC.

This clone was observed a few times. The CDR3 extends 3 residues past the end of the read, so its final part is completed from the germline J gene. The rearrangement links TRBV19 to TRBJ1-5; D gene uncertain. The length of the CDR3 is 17 residues. In germline, CDR1 is LNHDA, CDR2 SQIVND (reference sequence). V lost 3 bases and J lost 0, with 15 bases in between. The DNA read from the CDR3 is TGTGCCAGTAGTATGAATCTCCAAACCTATAGCAATCAGCCC. This sequence encodes CASSMNLQTYSNQP. The entire CDR3 protein reads CASSMNLQTYSNQPQHF. Variable domain in full (rest from reference TRBV19 and TRBJ1-5): DGGITQSPKYLFRKEGQNVTLSCEQNLNHDAMYWYRQDPGQGLRLIYYSQIVNDFQKGDIAEGYSVSREKKESFPLTVTSAQKNPTAFYLCASSMNLQTYSNQPQHFGDGTRLSIL.

In regard to this clone: The CDR3 end falls 3 residues outside the read, so it is completed with the germline J gene. This chain joins TRBV6-1 and TRBJ1-4, with D perhaps TRBD1 (5 bases). The germline V and J ends were trimmed by 0 bases and 8 bases, with 16 bases remaining between them. Germline values: CDR1 MNHNS, CDR2 SASEGT. The CDR3 covers 16 residues. Partial CDR3 DNA: TGTGCCAGCAGTGAAGCATCGGAAGGGGCAAGGGAAAAA. It is translated as CASSEASEGAREK. The full CDR3 sequence reads CASSEASEGAREKLFF.